Below, one T cell receptor beta chain is given with its context. What it recognizes is unknown. The source of the sample is a study of cytomegalovirus exposure and HLA in healthy donors. Study observations and caveats: Differences between HLA loci emerged in a later analysis of TCR association rates, with DRB1 most and HLA-C fewest. As a later analysis revealed, most CMV-associated TCR beta chains appeared HLA-restricted.

The study ran its PCR with 60 Vbeta and 13 Jbeta primers. Generated by immunoSEQ multiplex PCR, the TCRdb table keeps only in-frame clones and is missing some. This repertoire shows under 200,000 clones, about two thirds found once; its top ten account for 2.8%. Germline CDR1 reads SGHTA; CDR2 reads FQGNSA. Unmatched junction bases numbered 6, after V lost 5 bases and J lost 3 bases. This CDR3 region has 15 residues. Sequencing used PBMCs. The chain combines TRBV7-2 with TRBJ2-1; 8 positions match TRBD1. The sequence derives from a woman in her twenties or thirties in good health and CMV-seronegative. Written as DNA, the CDR3 is TGTGCCAGCAGCCGACCCGGGACAGGCTACAATGAGCAGTTCTTC. It yields the protein CASSRPGTGYNEQFF.